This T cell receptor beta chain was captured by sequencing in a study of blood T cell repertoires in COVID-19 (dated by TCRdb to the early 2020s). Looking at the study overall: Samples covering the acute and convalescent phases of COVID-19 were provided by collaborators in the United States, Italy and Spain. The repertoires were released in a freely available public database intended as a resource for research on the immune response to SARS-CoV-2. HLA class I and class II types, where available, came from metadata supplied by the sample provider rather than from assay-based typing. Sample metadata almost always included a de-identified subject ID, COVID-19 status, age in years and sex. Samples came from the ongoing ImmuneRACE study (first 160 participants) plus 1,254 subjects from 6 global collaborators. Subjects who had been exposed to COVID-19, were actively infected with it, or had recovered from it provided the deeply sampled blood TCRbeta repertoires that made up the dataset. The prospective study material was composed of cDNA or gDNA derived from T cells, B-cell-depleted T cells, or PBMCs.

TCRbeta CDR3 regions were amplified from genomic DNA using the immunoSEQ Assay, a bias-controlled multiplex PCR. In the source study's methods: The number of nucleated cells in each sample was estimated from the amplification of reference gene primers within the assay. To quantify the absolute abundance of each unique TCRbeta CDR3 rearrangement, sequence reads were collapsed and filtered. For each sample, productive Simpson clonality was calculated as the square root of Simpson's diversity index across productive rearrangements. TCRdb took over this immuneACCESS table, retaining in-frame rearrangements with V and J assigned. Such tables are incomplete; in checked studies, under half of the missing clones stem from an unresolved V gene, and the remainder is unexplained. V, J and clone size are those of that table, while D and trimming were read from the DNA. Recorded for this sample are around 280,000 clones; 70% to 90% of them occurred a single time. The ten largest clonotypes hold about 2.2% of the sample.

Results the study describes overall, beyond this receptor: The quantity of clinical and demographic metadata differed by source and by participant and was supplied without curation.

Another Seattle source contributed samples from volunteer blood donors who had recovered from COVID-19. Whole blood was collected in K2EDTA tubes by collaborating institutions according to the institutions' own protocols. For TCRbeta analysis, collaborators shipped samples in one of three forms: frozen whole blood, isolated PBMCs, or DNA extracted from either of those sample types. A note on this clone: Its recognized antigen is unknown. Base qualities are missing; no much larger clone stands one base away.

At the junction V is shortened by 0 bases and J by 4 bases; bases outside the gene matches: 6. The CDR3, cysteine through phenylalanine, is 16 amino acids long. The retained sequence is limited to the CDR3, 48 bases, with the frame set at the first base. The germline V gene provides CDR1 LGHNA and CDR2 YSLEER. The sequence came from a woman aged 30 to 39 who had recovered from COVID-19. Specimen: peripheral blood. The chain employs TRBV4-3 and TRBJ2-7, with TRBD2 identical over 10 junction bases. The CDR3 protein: CASSQEAASGRYEQYF. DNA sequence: TGCGCCAGCAGCCAAGAGGCGGCTAGCGGGAGATACGAGCAGTACTTC.